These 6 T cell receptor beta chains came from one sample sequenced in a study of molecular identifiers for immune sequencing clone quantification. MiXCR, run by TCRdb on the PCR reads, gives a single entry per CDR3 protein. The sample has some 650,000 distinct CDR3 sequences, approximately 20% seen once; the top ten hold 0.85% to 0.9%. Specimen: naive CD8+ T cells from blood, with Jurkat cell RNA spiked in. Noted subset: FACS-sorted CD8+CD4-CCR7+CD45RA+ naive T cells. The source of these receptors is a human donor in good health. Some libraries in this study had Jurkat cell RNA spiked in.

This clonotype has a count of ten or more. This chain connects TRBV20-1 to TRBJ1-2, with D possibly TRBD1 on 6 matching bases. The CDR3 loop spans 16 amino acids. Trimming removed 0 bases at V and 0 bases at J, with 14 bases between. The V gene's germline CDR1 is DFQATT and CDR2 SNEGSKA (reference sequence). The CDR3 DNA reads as TGCAGTGCTAGAGATCGACAGGCGATAGCTAACTATGGCTACACCTTC. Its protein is CSARDRQAIANYGYTF.

CDR3 bases: TGTGCCAGCACCGTGACAGGCGCCGGGGAGCTGTTTTTT. It codes for CASTVTGAGELFF. The chain carries TRBV9 and TRBJ2-2; possibly TRBD1 for D (6 bases). The CDR3 consists of 13 residues. CDR1 and CDR2 (germline): SGDLS, YYNGEE. V lost 6 bases and J lost 6, with 12 bases in between.

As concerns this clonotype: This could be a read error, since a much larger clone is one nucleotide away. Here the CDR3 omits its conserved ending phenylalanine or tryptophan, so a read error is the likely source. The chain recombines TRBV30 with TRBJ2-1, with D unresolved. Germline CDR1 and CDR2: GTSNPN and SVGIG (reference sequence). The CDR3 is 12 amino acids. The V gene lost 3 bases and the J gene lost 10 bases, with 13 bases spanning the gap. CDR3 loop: CAWSPTAVEQFL. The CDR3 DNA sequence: TGTGCCTGGAGCCCAACGGCCGTCGAGCAGTTCCTC.

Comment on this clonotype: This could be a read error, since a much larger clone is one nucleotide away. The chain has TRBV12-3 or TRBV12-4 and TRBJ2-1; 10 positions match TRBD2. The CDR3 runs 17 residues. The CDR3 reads CASSPPSGRMTYSEQFF. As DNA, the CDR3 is TGTGCCAGCAGTCCCCCTAGCGGGAGAATGACCTACAGTGAGCAGTTCTTC.

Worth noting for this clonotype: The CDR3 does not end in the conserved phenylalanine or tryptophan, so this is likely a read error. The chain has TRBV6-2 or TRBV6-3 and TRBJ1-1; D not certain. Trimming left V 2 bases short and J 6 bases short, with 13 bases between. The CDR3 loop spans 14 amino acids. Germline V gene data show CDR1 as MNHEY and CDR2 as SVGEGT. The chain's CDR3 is CASSYTRISAEAFL. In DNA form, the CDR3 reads TGTGCCAGCAGTTACACCAGGATTTCCGCTGAAGCTTTCCTT.

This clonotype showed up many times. The CDR3 DNA reads as TGTGCCAGCAGCTTAGGGACAGGAGATAGCACAGATACGCAGTATTTT. This sequence encodes CASSLGTGDSTDTQYF. The chain employs TRBV7-6 and TRBJ2-3; 7 bases align to TRBD1. Trimming removed 1 base from V and 0 bases from J; junction bases left unmatched: 4. The germline CDR1 and CDR2 sequences are SGHVS and FNYEAQ. This CDR3 comprises 16 residues.